The rows below give T cell receptor beta chains drawn from one sample of a study of blood T cell repertoires in COVID-19. Repertoires were generated with immunoSEQ multiplex PCR, while TCRdb's copy carries only in-frame clones and drops some. Of approximately 330,000 clones in the sample, 70% to 90% were seen once. Sequencing input: peripheral blood. These receptors came from a woman aged 50 to 65 with active or convalescent COVID-19. The CDR3 runs from the conserved cysteine through the conserved F or W. The order of the fields is J gene, V gene, D gene, clone size, CDR3 protein, CDR3 DNA. A D gene is named only where the DNA matches it firmly. Expanded clones are given a class, and other clones once, few, many or no size at all.

>TRBJ1-5|TRBV19|-|-
CASLGDSYSNQPQHF
TGTGCCAGTCTCGGTGACAGCTATAGCAATCAGCCCCAGCATTTT
>TRBJ2-2|TRBV7-7|TRBD1|-
CASSPTAGGSNTGELFF
TGTGCTAGCAGCCCAACCGCAGGGGGCTCTAACACCGGGGAGCTGTTTTTT
>TRBJ1-5|TRBV6-2/TRBV6-3|-|-
CASSYQARAGGQPQHF
TGTGCCAGCAGTTACCAAGCGAGGGCCGGGGGACAGCCCCAGCATTTT
>TRBJ2-5|TRBV6-2/TRBV6-3|-|few
CASSGGIGRTQETQYF
TGTGCCAGCAGTGGAGGGATAGGAAGGACCCAAGAGACCCAGTACTTC
>TRBJ1-2|TRBV27|-|-
CASSLLPENYGYTF
TGTGCCAGCAGTCTTCTACCGGAGAACTATGGCTACACCTTC
>TRBJ2-7|TRBV30|-|-
CAWRRSVQVRYEQYF
TGTGCCTGGAGACGATCGGTGCAGGTCCGCTACGAGCAGTACTTC
>TRBJ1-2|TRBV5-8|-|-
CASSTRPQRGNYGYTF
TGTGCCAGCAGCACCCGACCTCAGCGGGGTAACTATGGCTACACCTTC
>TRBJ1-1|TRBV15|TRBD1|-
CATSGWDRGGTEAFF
TGTGCCACCAGCGGCTGGGACAGGGGCGGGACTGAAGCTTTCTTT
>TRBJ2-3|TRBV3-1/TRBV3-2|-|-
CASSQDAGLVGDTQYF
TGTGCCAGCAGCCAAGATGCAGGGTTGGTAGGAGATACGCAGTATTTT
>TRBJ2-1|TRBV28|TRBD1|-
CASSLPGDRSYNEQFF
TGTGCCAGCAGTTTACCAGGGGACAGGTCCTACAATGAGCAGTTCTTC
>TRBJ1-2|TRBV27|-|once
CASSFLREGNYGYTF
TGTGCCAGCAGTTTCCTAAGGGAGGGGAACTATGGCTACACCTTC
>TRBJ1-2|TRBV7-7|-|-
CASRVQESGPNYGYTF
TGTGCTAGCAGAGTACAGGAGTCAGGGCCTAACTATGGCTACACCTTC
>TRBJ2-3|TRBV27|TRBD2|-
CASSLKAGVLPDTQYF
TGTGCCAGCAGTTTAAAAGCGGGGGTCCTGCCAGATACGCAGTATTTT
>TRBJ2-5|TRBV6-5|TRBD1|few
CASSRDRQETQYF
TGTGCCAGCAGTAGGGACAGGCAAGAGACCCAGTACTTC
>TRBJ2-7|TRBV11-1|TRBD2|-
CASRFSGSYEQYF
TGTGCCAGTCGCTTTAGCGGGAGCTACGAGCAGTACTTC
>TRBJ1-2|TRBV28|TRBD1|-
CASMNPGQNHGYTF
TGTGCCAGCATGAATCCGGGACAGAATCATGGCTACACCTTC
>TRBJ1-2|TRBV9|-|-
CASSAHTTATNYGYTF
TGTGCCAGCAGCGCTCACACGACAGCCACTAACTATGGCTACACCTTC
>TRBJ1-5|TRBV28|-|-
CASSFGGDSNQPQHF
TGTGCCAGCAGTTTTGGCGGGGATAGCAATCAGCCCCAGCATTTT
>TRBJ2-1|TRBV5-4|TRBD2|-
CASSSQREGPYNEQFF
TGTGCCAGCAGCTCGCAGCGGGAGGGTCCCTACAATGAGCAGTTCTTC
>TRBJ1-2|TRBV30|-|-
CAFPGPQGYTF
TGTGCCTTCCCTGGGCCCCAAGGCTACACCTTC
>TRBJ2-7|TRBV30|TRBD1|once
CAWNPPGQGFYVDF
TGTGCCTGGAATCCCCCGGGACAGGGTTTTTACGTGGACTTC
>TRBJ1-2|TRBV5-1|TRBD1|-
CASSRSGTGQAGYTF
TGCGCCAGCAGCCGTTCCGGGACAGGGCAGGCGGGCTACACCTTC
>TRBJ2-6|TRBV15|TRBD2|-
CATSTGAGSGANVLTF
TGTGCCACCAGCACCGGAGCGGGATCTGGGGCCAACGTCCTGACTTTC
>TRBJ1-1|TRBV7-9|-|-
CASSPSGTEAFF
TGTGCCAGCAGCCCCTCCGGGACTGAAGCTTTCTTT
>TRBJ2-3|TRBV15|-|-
CATSSPLEEYTDTQYF
TGTGCCACCAGCAGCCCTCTGGAGGAATACACAGATACGCAGTATTTT
>TRBJ2-7|TRBV6-5|-|once
CASSYSRGTHEQYF
TGTGCCAGCAGTTACTCGAGAGGCACCCACGAGCAGTACTTC
>TRBJ2-3|TRBV5-1|-|few
CASRPGEIDTQYF
TGCGCCAGCAGACCCGGAGAGATAGATACGCAGTATTTT
>TRBJ2-1|TRBV7-3|-|-
CASSISGSSYNEQFF
TGTGCCAGCAGCATTAGCGGCAGCTCCTACAATGAGCAGTTCTTC
>TRBJ2-7|TRBV7-2|TRBD2|-
CASSITGTSSYEQYF
TGTGCCAGCAGCATAACCGGGACTAGCTCCTACGAGCAGTACTTC
>TRBJ1-2|TRBV3-1/TRBV3-2|-|-
CASSQEFSSSGYTF
TGTGCCAGCAGCCAAGAGTTCTCTTCCTCCGGCTACACCTTC
>TRBJ2-7|TRBV6-5|TRBD1|once
CASSPPGTGRYEQYF
TGTGCCAGCAGCCCACCTGGGACAGGGAGGTACGAGCAGTACTTC
>TRBJ1-1|TRBV4-1|-|-
CASSTTMAVNTEAFF
TGCGCCAGCAGTACAACCATGGCAGTGAACACTGAAGCTTTCTTT
>TRBJ2-7|TRBV2|TRBD1|-
CASSATGGTQYF
TGTGCCAGCAGCGCGACAGGGGGCACGCAGTACTTC
>TRBJ1-6|TRBV6-2/TRBV6-3|-|-
CASSYSSYSPLHF
TGTGCCAGCAGTTACTCCTCGTATTCACCCCTCCACTTT
>TRBJ2-5|TRBV19|TRBD1|-
CASQGQGYQETQYF
TGTGCCAGCCAGGGACAGGGATACCAAGAGACCCAGTACTTC
>TRBJ2-2|TRBV6-2/TRBV6-3|TRBD2|-
CASSLSGRGRGGELFF
TGTGCCAGCAGTTTGAGCGGGAGGGGTCGTGGCGGGGAGCTGTTTTTT
>TRBJ2-5|TRBV7-2|TRBD2|-
CASSRRGAQETQYF
TGTGCCAGCAGTAGGCGGGGGGCACAAGAGACCCAGTACTTC
>TRBJ2-1|TRBV24-1|TRBD1|-
CATSDRDRELNNEQFF
TGTGCCACCAGTGATAGGGACAGGGAGTTAAACAATGAGCAGTTCTTC
>TRBJ2-3|TRBV5-6|-|-
CASKLRGATDTQYF
TGTGCCAGCAAGTTACGGGGGGCCACAGATACGCAGTATTTT
>TRBJ1-1|TRBV7-2|-|-
CASSLGRQGNTEAFF
TGTGCCAGCAGCTTAGGTAGGCAGGGAAACACTGAAGCTTTCTTT